The entry that follows covers one T cell receptor beta chain sequence. No antigen is known for it. No base qualities exist here, and no much larger clone lies one base off it. The record originates from a study of blood T cell repertoires in COVID-19 (dated by TCRdb to the early 2020s). For context, the study as a whole: Samples covering the acute and convalescent phases of COVID-19 were provided by collaborators in the United States, Italy and Spain. The prospective study material was composed of cDNA or gDNA derived from T cells, B-cell-depleted T cells, or PBMCs. Subjects who had been exposed to COVID-19, were actively infected with it, or had recovered from it provided the deeply sampled blood TCRbeta repertoires that made up the dataset. The repertoires were made available in a free public database intended to serve as a resource for research on the immune response to SARS-CoV-2. The samples were drawn from two sources: the first 160 participants of the ongoing ImmuneRACE study, and approximately 1,300 subjects contributed by 6 global collaborators. Nearly every sample came with metadata listing a de-identified subject ID, COVID-19 status, age in years and sex. HLA class I and class II types, where available, came from metadata supplied by the sample provider rather than from assay-based typing.

One collaborating source in Seattle enrolled patients while the patients were actively infected and followed the patients over time throughout the course of disease. Each collaborating institution followed its own protocols to collect whole blood in K2EDTA tubes. For TCRbeta analysis, collaborators shipped samples as frozen whole blood, isolated PBMCs, or DNA extracted from either of those sample types. V was cut back by 3 bases and J by 0 bases, leaving a gap of 8 bases between them. CDR1 KGHSH and CDR2 LQKENI were looked up in the germline V gene. Including the terminal cysteine and phenylalanine, the CDR3 comprises 15 residues. Of all the DNA, just the CDR3 is kept, 45 bases in frame from base 1. TCRbeta CDR3 regions were amplified from genomic DNA using the immunoSEQ Assay, a bias-controlled multiplex PCR. As for the authors' bioinformatics: Nucleated cell counts per sample were estimated from amplification of reference gene primers within the assay. Sequence reads were collapsed and filtered to measure the absolute abundance of every unique TCRbeta CDR3 rearrangement. For each sample, productive Simpson clonality was calculated by taking the square root of Simpson's diversity index across productive rearrangements. Sourced from immuneACCESS, this table was stored by TCRdb with only in-frame sequences that have V and J called. A share of the clones is absent; for the studies checked, an unresolved V gene accounts for under half, and the remainder has no known explanation. The DNA gave D and trimming, while V, J and clone size come from that table. Present in this sample are some 320,000 clones, around 92% of which were seen just once. The ten largest clones take up 11% of the sample.

Overall study results and their limits: The quantity of clinical and demographic metadata differed by source and by participant and was supplied without curation.

The chain is assembled from TRBV18 and TRBJ1-4, with the D gene call left open. The receptor comes from a woman aged 25-40 years with COVID-19, enrolled during active disease. Sequencing was performed on peripheral blood. The CDR3 region reads CASSPQVATNEKLFF. The base sequence is TGTGCCAGCTCACCCCAGGTCGCAACTAATGAAAAACTGTTTTTT. Beyond the CDR3, the reference TRBV18 and TRBJ1-4 genes provide the residues; the full variable domain reads: NAGVMQNPRHLVRRRGQEARLRCSPMKGHSHVYWYRQLPEEGLKFMVYLQKENIIDESGMPKERFSAEFPKEGPSILRIQQVVRGDSAAYFCASSPQVATNEKLFFGSGTQLSVL.